This is a list of T cell receptor beta chains from one sample in a study of neurological immune-mediated disorders. TCRdb processed the 5' RACE reads anew with MiXCR; each CDR3 protein has one entry. The sample carries roughly 100,000 distinct CDR3 sequences, around 3.6% recorded once. Input material: PBMCs. The receptors shown here come from a woman between 50 and 59 years old with multiple sclerosis. Both conserved end residues are part of each CDR3. A D gene is named only where the DNA matches it firmly.

.,TRBV12-3/TRBV12-4,TRBJ1-5,CASNPGPYSNQPQHF
.,TRBV7-2,TRBJ1-1,CASSLAPREAFF
.,TRBV6-5,TRBJ1-1,CASSNTGTGNTEAFF
TRBD1,TRBV18,TRBJ2-7,CASSPGTGAKYEQYF
.,TRBV7-2,TRBJ2-3,CASSLEGFTNTQYF
.,TRBV9,TRBJ1-3,CASSVAWGDTLYF
TRBD1,TRBV15,TRBJ2-7,CATSGTRQGRQPGYEQYF
.,TRBV6-1,TRBJ1-1,CASSEAGTSGAFF
.,TRBV29-1,TRBJ1-5,CSATFPPQHF
.,TRBV15,TRBJ2-7,CATSRGGTYEQYF
.,TRBV4-1,TRBJ2-7,CASSQEASRDEQYF
TRBD1,TRBV3-1,TRBJ1-5,CASSQAGTGGDQPQHF
.,TRBV5-5,TRBJ2-2,CASSLVRNTGELFF
TRBD2,TRBV7-2,TRBJ2-3,CASSSGLAADTQYF
TRBD1,TRBV9,TRBJ2-5,CASSVATGGGETQYF
.,TRBV6-5,TRBJ2-6,CASREQGRGANVLTF
TRBD1,TRBV5-1,TRBJ2-2,CASSSLAGGSFRELFF
.,TRBV12-3/TRBV12-4,TRBJ2-2,CASSLGRWELENTGELFF
.,TRBV7-2,TRBJ2-2,CASSPSRDLSRELFF
.,TRBV12-3/TRBV12-4,TRBJ1-5,CASSFEGGNQPQHF
TRBD1,TRBV5-1,TRBJ2-3,CASSLEGGGDTQYF
.,TRBV20-1,TRBJ1-5,CSARDEGNQPQHF
.,TRBV12-3/TRBV12-4,TRBJ1-1,CASSLGPEGTEAFF
.,TRBV19,TRBJ2-7,CASSTSGWSYEQYF
.,TRBV27,TRBJ1-1,CASSLSPGSNTEAFF
.,TRBV12-3/TRBV12-4,TRBJ1-5,CASSWTGNQPQHF
.,TRBV6-5,TRBJ1-1,CASSRILNTEAFF
TRBD2,TRBV3-1,TRBJ2-1,CASSLVAGRNNEQFF
.,TRBV6-6,TRBJ2-1,CASSYGPLEYNEQFF
TRBD2,TRBV2,TRBJ2-2,CASRDGLAGVTGELFF
TRBD1,TRBV7-9,TRBJ1-6,CASSPRTGSVSPLHF
TRBD1,TRBV20-1,TRBJ1-2,CSSRGQGVSGYTF
.,TRBV11-3,TRBJ2-1,CASSLSRGPYNEQFF
.,TRBV4-3,TRBJ1-1,CASSQEVGGEVNTEAFF
.,TRBV7-6,TRBJ1-5,CASSPTDSNQPQHF
TRBD2,TRBV7-2,TRBJ2-1,CASNQKAGTNYNEQFF
TRBD1,TRBV7-2,TRBJ2-1,CASSPYRDRYNEQFF
TRBD1,TRBV20-1,TRBJ1-2,CSRSGQGVDGYTF
TRBD2,TRBV28,TRBJ2-3,CASKGTRVTDTQYF
.,TRBV29-1,TRBJ2-7,CSVMKGSSSYEQYF
TRBD2,TRBV6-5,TRBJ2-3,CASSPRGLAGGPLDTQYF
.,TRBV11-3,TRBJ2-7,CASTQGPGHEQYF
.,TRBV20-1,TRBJ2-2,CSGSVGLWGGELFF
.,TRBV12-3/TRBV12-4,TRBJ1-5,CASTVGGTGSNQPQHF
.,TRBV7-3,TRBJ2-5,CASSLGQRVPGETQYF
.,TRBV6-4,TRBJ2-1,CASSELRVNNEQFF
.,TRBV5-6,TRBJ1-6,CASSLEQHNSPLHF
.,TRBV5-1,TRBJ1-2,CASSLEGYGYTF
.,TRBV20-1,TRBJ2-7,CSARDWQTYEQYF
.,TRBV6-2/TRBV6-3,TRBJ2-1,CASIQRGKWEFFF
.,TRBV5-1,TRBJ2-1,CASSSQGFSEQFF
.,TRBV7-2,TRBJ1-5,CASSLERQRNQPQHF